The sequence of this T cell receptor beta chain was determined in a study of cytomegalovirus exposure and HLA in healthy donors. Per germline, CDR1 LNHDA and CDR2 SQIVND (reference sequence). Trimming left V 6 bases short and J 7 bases short, with 19 bases between. CDR3 length equals 15 residues. Only in-frame clones appear in the TCRdb table, and some are missing; sequencing was by immunoSEQ multiplex PCR. The data show around 140,000 clones, around 90% seen once. Sequencing used PBMCs. This clonotype was obtained from a man aged 18 to 30 in good health and CMV-seropositive. The gene calls are TRBV19 and TRBJ1-5, with D tentatively TRBD1 (5 bases). CDR3 protein: CASSTAVGPEQPQHF. CDR3 nucleotides: TGTGCCAGTAGCACTGCGGTGGGGCCCGAACAGCCCCAGCATTTT.